This record looks at one T cell receptor (beta chain) sequence and its context. These data originate in a study of OX40 agonist ivuxolimab in advanced cancers. TCRdb keeps only in-frame clones here, not all; method: immunoSEQ multiplex PCR. The repertoire has more than 55,000 clones, roughly nine tenths of them found once; the top ten carry 3.9%. The length of the CDR3 is 14 residues. Germline V gene lookup returns CDR1 MDHEN and CDR2 SYDVKM. Trimming shortened V by 2 bases and J by 4 bases, and 11 bases separated the two germline ends. This TCR came from an adult with an advanced solid tumor such as melanoma, head and neck, liver or kidney cancer. Sequenced here: CD4+ or CD8+ T cells sorted from blood, sampled in a trial of the OX40 agonist ivuxolimab. This sequence joins TRBV28 and TRBJ1-1; the D is unclear. DNA for the CDR3: TGTGCCAGCAGTTTAGTGGACTCCTTCACTGAAGCTTTCTTT. It is translated as CASSLVDSFTEAFF.